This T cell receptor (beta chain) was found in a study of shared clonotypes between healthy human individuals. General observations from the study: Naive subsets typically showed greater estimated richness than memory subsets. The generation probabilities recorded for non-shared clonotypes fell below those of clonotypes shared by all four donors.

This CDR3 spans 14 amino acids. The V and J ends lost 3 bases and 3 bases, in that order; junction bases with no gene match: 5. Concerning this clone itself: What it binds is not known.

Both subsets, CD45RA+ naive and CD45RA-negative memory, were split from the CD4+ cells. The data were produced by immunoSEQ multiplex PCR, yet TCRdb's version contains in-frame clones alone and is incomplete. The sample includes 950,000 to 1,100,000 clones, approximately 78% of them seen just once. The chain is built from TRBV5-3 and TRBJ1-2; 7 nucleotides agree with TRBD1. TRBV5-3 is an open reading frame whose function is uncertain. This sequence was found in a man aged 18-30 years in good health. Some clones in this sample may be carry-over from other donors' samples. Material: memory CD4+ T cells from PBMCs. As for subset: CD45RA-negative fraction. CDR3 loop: CARSSRDSHYGYTF. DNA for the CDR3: TGTGCCAGAAGCTCGCGGGACAGCCACTATGGCTACACCTTC.